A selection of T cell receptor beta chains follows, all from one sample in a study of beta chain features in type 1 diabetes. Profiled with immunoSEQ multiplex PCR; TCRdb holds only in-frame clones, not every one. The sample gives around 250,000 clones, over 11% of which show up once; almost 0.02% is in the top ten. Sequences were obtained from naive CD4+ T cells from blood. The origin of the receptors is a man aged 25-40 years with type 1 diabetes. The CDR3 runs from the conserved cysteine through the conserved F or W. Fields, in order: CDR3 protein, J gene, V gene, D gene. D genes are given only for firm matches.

CDR3: CAAQPTSGSYEQYF
J: TRBJ2-7
V: TRBV10-3
D: TRBD2

CDR3: CSVEETDAFNYGYTF
J: TRBJ1-2
V: TRBV29-1
D: -

CDR3: CASSPRTGSWEKLFF
J: TRBJ1-4
V: TRBV9
D: TRBD1

CDR3: CASSIEAGPYEQYF
J: TRBJ2-7
V: TRBV19
D: -

CDR3: CASSGTGKYEQYF
J: TRBJ2-7
V: TRBV14
D: TRBD1

CDR3: CASSSNGRQTYGYTF
J: TRBJ1-2
V: TRBV5-4
D: -

CDR3: CASSPLGQKQFF
J: TRBJ2-1
V: TRBV18
D: TRBD1

CDR3: CASSIDRAVEAFF
J: TRBJ1-1
V: TRBV11-2
D: TRBD1

CDR3: CAWSGGQGLSYEQYF
J: TRBJ2-7
V: TRBV30
D: TRBD1

CDR3: CASSRQGGQPQHF
J: TRBJ1-5
V: TRBV4-1
D: TRBD1

CDR3: CASSYAQGAYEQYF
J: TRBJ2-7
V: TRBV6-5
D: -

CDR3: CASSSLAGAQYEQYF
J: TRBJ2-7
V: TRBV6-4
D: TRBD2

CDR3: CASSEVPGQQRYGYTF
J: TRBJ1-2
V: TRBV6-1
D: TRBD1

CDR3: CASSLARQGANTEAFF
J: TRBJ1-1
V: TRBV5-1
D: TRBD1

CDR3: CASSTDRGTYNEQFF
J: TRBJ2-1
V: TRBV5-4
D: TRBD1

CDR3: CASSPGQGLSLAFF
J: TRBJ1-1
V: TRBV19
D: TRBD1

CDR3: CASSPTTGNGYTF
J: TRBJ1-2
V: TRBV5-6
D: -

CDR3: CASSLGTGDTEAFF
J: TRBJ1-1
V: TRBV5-1
D: TRBD1

CDR3: CASSLGGALRYEQYF
J: TRBJ2-7
V: TRBV7-2
D: -

CDR3: CASSRPAARDEQFF
J: TRBJ2-1
V: TRBV11-2
D: -

CDR3: CASSSWDTNTGELFF
J: TRBJ2-2
V: TRBV7-9
D: -

CDR3: CASSPGGTSYEQYF
J: TRBJ2-7
V: TRBV28
D: -

CDR3: CASSPVKMVEPKQYF
J: TRBJ2-7
V: TRBV18
D: -

CDR3: CASTAGTAGGYTF
J: TRBJ1-2
V: TRBV7-9
D: TRBD1

CDR3: CAWSATGGNQPQHF
J: TRBJ1-5
V: TRBV30
D: -

CDR3: CASSQGPTESSGANVLTF
J: TRBJ2-6
V: TRBV4-1
D: -

CDR3: CASSPPTGSGSPLHF
J: TRBJ1-6
V: TRBV6-6
D: -

CDR3: CASSPGTGGNYGYTF
J: TRBJ1-2
V: TRBV27
D: TRBD1

CDR3: CASSQGNLAGATDTQYF
J: TRBJ2-3
V: TRBV7-8
D: TRBD2

CDR3: CASSWDRTNTEAFF
J: TRBJ1-1
V: TRBV5-6
D: TRBD1

CDR3: CASSQGGQGIIAKNIQYF
J: TRBJ2-4
V: TRBV4-1
D: TRBD1

CDR3: CSVGETGSGDQPQHF
J: TRBJ1-5
V: TRBV29-1
D: -

CDR3: CASSDSGTSGSYEQYF
J: TRBJ2-7
V: TRBV25-1
D: TRBD2

CDR3: CASSLGTSGETQYF
J: TRBJ2-5
V: TRBV5-4
D: TRBD2

CDR3: CAWSVTSSTYEQYF
J: TRBJ2-7
V: TRBV30
D: -

CDR3: CASSYIAGGPDEQYF
J: TRBJ2-7
V: TRBV6-5
D: TRBD2